The 14 T cell receptor beta chains in this list originate from one sample, sequenced in a study of shared clonotypes between healthy human individuals. Sequencing used immunoSEQ multiplex PCR; TCRdb keeps in-frame clones, though not all of them. Here the sample spans 550,000 to 600,000 clones, about 98% being singletons. CD45RO-negative, CCR7-selected cells formed the naive CD8 fraction, which excluded terminally differentiated effector memory CD45RA+ cells. The sequencing sample was made of naive CD8+ T cells sorted from blood. The source is a man younger than 45 in good health.

The rearrangement links TRBV27 to TRBJ2-1; D is unclear. The germline V and J ends were trimmed by 3 bases and 6 bases, with 12 bases remaining between them. This CDR3 comprises 14 residues. Looked up from germline, CDR1 is MNHEY and CDR2 is SMNVEV (reference sequence). The CDR3 region has the DNA TGTGCCAGCAGTTTGGCCGCGATGGTCAATGAGCAGTTCTTC. As protein: CASSLAAMVNEQFF.

V usage is TRBV2 and J usage is TRBJ1-4; 7 nucleotides align to TRBD1. Germline CDR1 is SNHLY and CDR2 is FYNNEI. The ends lost 4 bases at V and 6 bases at J; junction bases unmatched: 11. CDR3 length equals 16 residues. The CDR3 loop is CASSGALGGFDEKLFF. The CDR3 nucleotides read TGTGCCAGCAGTGGGGCTTTAGGGGGCTTCGATGAAAAACTGTTTTTT. The full variable domain, completed using reference TRBV2 and TRBJ1-4, is EPEVTQTPSHQVTQMGQEVILRCVPISNHLYFYWYRQILGQKVEFLVSFYNNEISEKSEIFDDQFSVERPDGSNFTLKIRSTKLEDSAMYFCASSGALGGFDEKLFFGSGTQLSVL.

About this clone: Other nucleotide sequences from this sample produce the same CDR3. CDR3 amino acids: CASSPGGGELFF. CDR3 sequence (DNA): TGTGCCAGCAGCCCAGGGGGCGGGGAGCTGTTTTTT. The rearrangement links TRBV7-3 to TRBJ2-2; TRBD1 matches 7 bases. The CDR3 totals 12 residues. Germline CDR1 reads SGHTA; CDR2 reads FQGTGA. With V trimmed by 5 bases and J by 7 bases, 1 base remained unmatched.

This chain connects TRBV25-1 to TRBJ1-2; TRBD1 agrees at 9 bases. CDR3 size: 13 residues. V gave up 0 bases and J gave up 8 bases; unmatched junction bases: 1. Germline assignment: CDR1 MGHDK and CDR2 SYGVNS. CDR3 nucleotide sequence: TGTGCCAGCAGTGAATATGGGACAGGGGGCTACACCTTC. Amino acid sequence: CASSEYGTGGYTF.

The chain uses TRBV14 and TRBJ2-3; TRBD2 agrees at 7 bases. Germline lookup yields CDR1 SGHDN and CDR2 FVKESK. The CDR3 length is 16 residues. Unmatched junction bases numbered 12, after V lost 4 bases and J lost 5 bases. Written as DNA, the CDR3 is TGTGCCAGCAGCCCCAGAGGCGGGAGCGAGAGAGATACGCAGTATTTT. Protein product: CASSPRGGSERDTQYF.

This clone showed up just once. J is TRBJ2-7 and V is TRBV7-9; maybe TRBD1 (5 bases). Germline V lookup: CDR1 SEHNR, CDR2 FQNEAQ (reference sequence). The CDR3 length is 14 residues. Trimming took 5 bases from V and 3 from J, leaving 14 bases between them. CDR3 bases: TGTGCCAGCAGCGCGGCTGGCAGGGACTACGAGCAGTACTTC. The encoded protein is CASSAAGRDYEQYF. Supplemented by reference TRBV7-9 and TRBJ2-7, the full variable domain reads DTGVSQNPRHKITKRGQNVTFRCDPISEHNRLYWYRQTLGQGPEFLTYFQNEAQLEKSRLLSDRFSAERPKGSFSTLEIQRTEQGDSAMYLCASSAAGRDYEQYFGPGTRLTVT.

This clone was detected once. The V call is TRBV6-5, the J call TRBJ1-4; weak D call: TRBD1 (6 bases). The CDR3 consists of 15 residues. V was pared by 8 bases and J by 4 bases, with 17 bases between. The germline V gene has CDR1 MNHEY and CDR2 SVGAGI. In nucleotides, the CDR3 is TGTGCCAGCTCTTATACAGGACAGCTTAATGAAAAACTGTTTTTT. Amino acids: CASSYTGQLNEKLFF.

This chain connects TRBV5-1 to TRBJ2-7; D unresolved. The length of the CDR3 is 13 residues. Germline V gives CDR1 SGHRS, CDR2 YFSETQ. Trimming took 6 bases from V and 0 from J, leaving 10 bases between them. CDR3 sequence: CASTEQNSYEQYF. In DNA form, the CDR3 reads TGCGCCAGCACCGAGCAGAACTCCTACGAGCAGTACTTC.

The rearrangement links TRBV7-9 to TRBJ2-1, with unresolved D. Germline V gene sequence: CDR1 SEHNR, CDR2 FQNEAQ (reference sequence). Trimming cost V 5 bases and J 6 bases, with 8 bases left between them. This CDR3 region has 12 residues. The DNA for the CDR3 is TGTGCCAGCAGCACGGACGCCAATGAGCAGTTCTTC. It translates to CASSTDANEQFF.

This clone appeared once. The chain uses TRBV21-1 and TRBJ2-1; the listed D gene, TRBD2, was not tested against the DNA. TRBV21-1 is a documented pseudogene. The CDR3 contains 19 residues. For the CDR3, the DNA is TGTGCCAGCAGCCGTGTGGCCGGGACCGGGACTATTTCCTACAATGAGCAGTTCTTC. Translation gives CASSRVAGTGTISYNEQFF.

This chain joins TRBV11-3 and TRBJ2-5, with D perhaps given as TRBD1 or TRBD2 (5 bases each). CDR1 is SGHNT, CDR2 YENEEA, per germline. Trimming cost V 2 bases and J 4 bases, with 14 bases left between them. The CDR3 length is 15 residues. CDR3 nucleotide sequence: TGTGCCAGCAGCTTATACGGGACCCCCGGAGAGACCCAGTACTTC. It codes for CASSLYGTPGETQYF.

The chain joins TRBV27 to TRBJ2-7; 10 positions agree with TRBD2. The length of the CDR3 is 14 residues. Germline values: CDR1 MNHEY, CDR2 SMNVEV (reference sequence). The V gene end was trimmed by 2 bases and the J gene end by 6 bases; junction bases not matched to a gene: 4. The CDR3, as DNA: TGTGCCAGCAGTTTAAGCGGGAGGGCCAGCGAGCAGTACTTC. As protein: CASSLSGRASEQYF.

This chain connects TRBV19 to TRBJ1-1; 8 bases map to TRBD1. There are 13 residues in the CDR3. Germline V gene sequence: CDR1 LNHDA, CDR2 SQIVND (reference sequence). V shed 3 bases and J 4 bases; nucleotides not matched to a gene: 1. CDR3 region: CASSIQGATEAFF. CDR3 DNA: TGTGCCAGTAGTATTCAGGGGGCCACTGAAGCTTTCTTT.

The chain links TRBV19 to TRBJ1-2, with no clear D. Germline values: CDR1 LNHDA, CDR2 SQIVND (reference sequence). The CDR3 extends over 12 amino acids. Trimming removed 5 bases at V and 8 bases at J, with 12 bases between. CDR3 protein: CASSWATLGYTF. DNA of the CDR3: TGTGCCAGTAGTTGGGCGACCCTGGGCTACACCTTC.